Presented here are 6 T cell receptor beta chains from one specimen sequenced in a study of blood T cell repertoires in COVID-19 (TCRdb year 2020). Libraries were built with the immunoSEQ multiplex PCR assay. In its TCRdb copy, this immuneACCESS table keeps in-frame sequences only and misses some clones. Where compared with another copy, unresolved V genes explain less than half of these, and the others have no known cause. The sample table shows over 250,000 clones, and 85% are seen once. More than 10% of the sample goes to the ten largest clones. Sequencing was performed on peripheral blood. The receptors derive from a human donor in a cohort sampled during active COVID-19.

This clone was detected only a few times. This chain connects TRBV9 to TRBJ2-2; D ambiguous. Germline V lookup: CDR1 SGDLS, CDR2 YYNGEE. V lost 7 bases, J lost 0 bases, and 10 bases lay in between. This CDR3 contains 14 residues. The CDR3 here is CASAKTANTGELFF. In nucleotides, the CDR3 is TGTGCCAGCGCTAAAACCGCGAACACCGGGGAGCTGTTTTTT.

This clone has more than one count but fewer than ten. The CDR3 DNA is TGTGCCTGGAGTGTAGGCATAGCTGAGGGCACCCTCCACTTT. Translating gives CAWSVGIAEGTLHF. This chain uses TRBV30 with TRBJ1-6; D unresolved. The germline CDR1 and CDR2 sequences are GTSNPN and SVGIG (reference sequence). The V gene lost 0 bases and the J gene lost 14 bases, with 17 bases spanning the gap. This CDR3 region has 14 residues. Full variable domain (outside the CDR3, taken from reference TRBV30 and TRBJ1-6): SQTIHQWPATLVQPVGSPLSLECTVEGTSNPNLYWYRQAAGRGLQLLFYSVGIGQISSEVPQNLSASRPQDRQFILSSKKLLLSDSGFYLCAWSVGIAEGTLHFGNGTRLTVT.

The CDR3 DNA is TGTGCCAGTAGTATAAGGGCAGGGGGCAAAGTTAATGAGCAGTTCTTC. Translated, it gives CASSIRAGGKVNEQFF. This chain links TRBV19 with TRBJ2-1, with TRBD1 identical over 8 bases. The V segment lost 2 bases and the J segment 7 bases; nucleotides outside the gene matches: 10. The CDR3 runs 16 residues. Germline V gene data show CDR1 as LNHDA and CDR2 as SQIVND (reference sequence).

The chain carries TRBV9 and TRBJ1-3, with 10 bases aligning to TRBD1. The germline V gene encodes CDR1 SGDLS and CDR2 YYNGEE. V shed 4 bases and J 0 bases; nucleotides not matched to a gene: 4. The CDR3 has 16 amino acids. The CDR3 protein is CASSTRQGASGNTIYF. Here the CDR3 DNA reads TGTGCCAGCAGCACCAGACAGGGGGCCTCTGGAAACACCATATATTTT.

The chain joins TRBV5-1 to TRBJ2-7; 9 bases match TRBD2. CDR3 size: 16 residues. Trimming cost V 0 bases and J 1 base; bases outside gene matches: 5. In germline, CDR1 is SGHRS, CDR2 YFSETQ. As DNA, the CDR3 is TGCGCCAGCAGCTTGGGGGGTAGCGGGAGTTCCTACGAGCAGTACTTC. Protein: CASSLGGSGSSYEQYF. Together with reference TRBV5-1 and TRBJ2-7, the CDR3 gives the full variable domain: KAGVTQTPRYLIKTRGQQVTLSCSPISGHRSVSWYQQTPGQGLQFLFEYFSETQRNKGNFPGRFSGRQFSNSRSEMNVSTLELGDSALYLCASSLGGSGSSYEQYFGPGTRLTVT.

The chain couples TRBV9 to TRBJ2-3, with D possibly matching TRBD2 (6 bases). The CDR3 contains 15 residues. The V end lost 0 bases, the J end lost 0 bases, and 8 bases lay between the germline ends. In germline, CDR1 is SGDLS, CDR2 YYNGEE. CDR3 sequence: CASSVAGGSTDTQYF. CDR3 nucleotides: TGTGCCAGCAGCGTAGCCGGGGGTAGCACAGATACGCAGTATTTT.